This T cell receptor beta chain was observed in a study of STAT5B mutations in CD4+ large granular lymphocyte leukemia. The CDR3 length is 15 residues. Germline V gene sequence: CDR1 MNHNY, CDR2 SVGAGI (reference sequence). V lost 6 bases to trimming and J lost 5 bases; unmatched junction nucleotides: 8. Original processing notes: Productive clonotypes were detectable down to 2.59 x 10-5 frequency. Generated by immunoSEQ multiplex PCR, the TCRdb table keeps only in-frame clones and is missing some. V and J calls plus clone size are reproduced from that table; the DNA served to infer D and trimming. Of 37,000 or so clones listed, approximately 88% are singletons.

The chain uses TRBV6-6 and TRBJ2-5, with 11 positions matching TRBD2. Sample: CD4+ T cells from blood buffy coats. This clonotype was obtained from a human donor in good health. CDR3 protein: CASRVLLAGVETQYF. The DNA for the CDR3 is TGTGCCAGCAGGGTATTACTAGCGGGAGTTGAGACCCAGTACTTC.